Presented here are 26 T cell receptor beta chains from one specimen sequenced in a study of blood T cell repertoires in COVID-19. Measured with immunoSEQ multiplex PCR; TCRdb has only the in-frame clones, and not every one. The table includes some 200,000 clones, 75% to 85% detected once. Sequenced material: PBMCs or T cells enriched from blood (not recorded which). These receptors originate from a man aged 35-49 years who had recovered from COVID-19.

V is TRBV7-2 and J is TRBJ2-7; 7 bases map to TRBD1. CDR1 is SGHTA and CDR2 is FQGNSA in the germline V gene. This CDR3 is built from 15 residues. The V gene end was trimmed by 5 bases and the J gene end by 2 bases; junction bases not matched to a gene: 9. The DNA of the CDR3 is TGTGCCAGCAGCCCACGATCTGGGACAGCCTACGAGCAGTACTTC. As protein: CASSPRSGTAYEQYF.

The chain joins TRBV5-4 to TRBJ2-7, with TRBD1 identical over 10 bases. V dropped 4 bases and J dropped 1; count of bases not matched to a gene: 5. Germline V gene lookup returns CDR1 SGHNT and CDR2 YYREEE (reference sequence). The CDR3 consists of 15 residues. The CDR3 region has the DNA TGTGCCAGCAGCGGCTGGACAGGGGGGTCCTACGAGCAGTACTTC. As protein: CASSGWTGGSYEQYF.

The chain has TRBV28 and TRBJ1-2; maybe TRBD1 (5 bases). The CDR3 has 12 residues. Germline V gene lookup returns CDR1 MDHEN and CDR2 SYDVKM. V lost 8 bases to trimming and J lost 4 bases, with 11 bases between them. CDR3 sequence (DNA): TGTGCCAGCCGGGGGAAACCCTATGGCTACACCTTC. Residues: CASRGKPYGYTF.

This chain uses TRBV7-6 with TRBJ2-5; 7 bases line up with TRBD2. The trim removed 5 bases at V and 5 bases at J, leaving 11 bases unmatched. CDR3 size: 15 residues. Germline V gene sequence: CDR1 SGHVS, CDR2 FNYEAQ. CDR3 region: CASSRRRTSVETQYF. The CDR3 DNA reads as TGTGCCAGCAGCCGGCGGCGGACTAGTGTGGAGACCCAGTACTTC.

This chain joins TRBV24-1 and TRBJ2-1; 11 bases match TRBD2. The junction had 1 base not matched to a gene; V was cut back by 7 bases and J by 0 bases. CDR1 KGHDR and CDR2 SFDVKD come from the germline V gene. The CDR3 extends over 15 amino acids. The DNA of the CDR3 is TGTGCCACCAGAACTAGCGGGAGCTCCTACAATGAGCAGTTCTTC. Its translation is CATRTSGSSYNEQFF.

The chain joins TRBV18 to TRBJ2-7; 9 positions agree with TRBD1. The CDR3 runs 15 residues. Trimming took 0 bases from V and 2 from J; bases not matched to a gene: 2. Per the germline V gene, CDR1 is KGHSH and CDR2 is LQKENI. The CDR3 sequence is CASSPPGQGPYEQYV. CDR3 DNA sequence: TGTGCCAGCTCACCACCGGGACAGGGCCCCTACGAGCAGTACGTC.

The chain couples TRBV5-1 to TRBJ1-1; 9 bases are a match to TRBD1. Per the germline V gene, CDR1 is SGHRS and CDR2 is YFSETQ. This CDR3 comprises 14 residues. Trimming took 2 bases from V and 5 from J; bases not matched to a gene: 4. The CDR3 reads CASSLAGQGTEAFF. CDR3 bases: TGCGCCAGCAGCTTAGCGGGACAGGGTACTGAAGCTTTCTTT.

The genes are TRBV10-3 and TRBJ1-6; 10 bases are shared with TRBD1. The trim removed 6 bases at V and 7 bases at J, leaving 3 bases unmatched. The CDR3 has 14 residues. Per the germline V gene, CDR1 is ENHRY and CDR2 is SYGVKD. The CDR3 spells CAIRPDRGNSPLHF. CDR3 DNA sequence: TGTGCCATCAGGCCGGACAGGGGGAATTCACCCCTCCACTTT.

This chain joins TRBV6-2 or TRBV6-3 and TRBJ1-5, with TRBD1 matching 9 bases. The germline gives CDR1 MNHEY, CDR2 SVGEGT. The CDR3 totals 16 residues. J gave up 3 bases and V 1 base, and 4 bases lay outside the gene matches. Here the CDR3 reads CASSYWTGALNQPQHF. In DNA, the CDR3 is TGTGCCAGCAGTTACTGGACAGGGGCCCTCAATCAGCCCCAGCATTTT.

The J gene is TRBJ1-2, the V gene TRBV10-2, with 7 bases matching TRBD1. This CDR3 contains 13 residues. CDR1 and CDR2 (germline): WSHSY, SAAADI. V gave up 2 bases and J gave up 4 bases; unmatched junction bases: 1. CDR3 residues: CASSENRGYGYTF. The CDR3 nucleotides read TGCGCCAGCAGTGAGAACAGGGGCTATGGCTACACCTTC.

The chain links TRBV21-1 to TRBJ1-4. TRBV21-1 is deemed a pseudogene. The CDR3 has 13 amino acids. CDR3 protein: CASNPVEREKLFF. For the CDR3, the DNA is TGTGCCAGCAACCCGGTTGAACGAGAAAAACTGTTTTTT.

The rearrangement uses TRBV3-1 (or the pseudogene TRBV3-2) and TRBJ1-1; D is ambiguous. This CDR3 contains 13 residues. CDR1 and CDR2 (germline): LGHDT, YNNKEL (reference sequence). V was clipped by 4 bases and J by 3 bases, with 9 bases between them. The CDR3 protein is CASSRLSDTEAFF. For the CDR3, the DNA is TGTGCCAGCAGCCGGTTATCGGACACTGAAGCTTTCTTT.

Here the CDR3 DNA reads TGTGCCAGCAGCAAAAACCATTACAGCGGTTATGGCTACACCTTC. This codes for CASSKNHYSGYGYTF. This chain links TRBV3-1 (or the pseudogene TRBV3-2) with TRBJ1-2; D gene ambiguous. Deletions cut 5 bases from V and 5 bases from J, with 18 bases between. CDR1 LGHDT and CDR2 YNNKEL come from the germline V gene (reference sequence). This CDR3 is 15 amino acids long.

This clone was seen a few times. The chain employs TRBV28 and TRBJ1-2, with 7 bases matching TRBD1. Germline V gene lookup returns CDR1 MDHEN and CDR2 SYDVKM. J was trimmed by 4 bases and V by 6 bases; bases with no gene match: 11. There are 15 residues in the CDR3. The CDR3 region has the DNA TGTGCCAGCAGCGTGCACGCAGGGGGGAGCTATGGCTACACCTTC. It yields the protein CASSVHAGGSYGYTF.

The rearrangement links TRBV5-1 to TRBJ2-5; 9 bases are a match to TRBD1. This CDR3 is built from 13 residues. Germline V gene data show CDR1 as SGHRS and CDR2 as YFSETQ. The ends lost 4 bases at V and 5 bases at J; junction bases unmatched: 3. The CDR3 DNA follows: TGCGCCAGCAGCGACGGACAGGGGGAGACCCAGTACTTC. It encodes CASSDGQGETQYF.

This chain joins TRBV20-1 and TRBJ2-3; D is possibly TRBD2 (5 bases). V lost 3 bases, J lost 2 bases, and 15 bases lay in between. The germline V gene encodes CDR1 DFQATT and CDR2 SNEGSKA (reference sequence). The CDR3 consists of 15 residues. CDR3 residues: CSASGAAGFTDTQYF. DNA of the CDR3: TGCAGTGCTAGTGGTGCGGCGGGTTTCACAGATACGCAGTATTTT.

The V call is TRBV11-2, the J call TRBJ2-7, with unresolved D. The germline V gene has CDR1 SGHAT and CDR2 FQNNGV. V shed 6 bases and J shed 4 bases, with 4 bases lying between them. CDR3 length equals 10 residues. This CDR3 is CASSHYEQYF. CDR3 coding DNA: TGTGCCAGCAGTCATTACGAGCAGTACTTC.

This chain joins TRBV20-1 and TRBJ2-7; D might be TRBD1 (6 bases). V lost 3 bases and J 5 bases, leaving 20 bases between the germline ends. The CDR3 consists of 15 residues. CDR1 and CDR2 (germline): DFQATT, SNEGSKA (reference sequence). This chain's CDR3 is CSASKANRGSDEQYF. The CDR3 nucleotides are TGCAGTGCTAGTAAGGCGAATAGGGGGAGTGACGAGCAGTACTTC.

V and J are TRBV21-1 and TRBJ1-5; the tabulated D call, TRBD1, remains unverified against the DNA. TRBV21-1 is reported as a pseudogene. This CDR3 contains 17 residues. The CDR3: CASTPQGPLLGDQPQHF. CDR3 coding DNA: TGTGCCAGCACCCCCCAGGGGCCCCTGCTTGGCGATCAGCCCCAGCATTTT.

J is TRBJ2-7 and V is TRBV28, with D maybe TRBD2 (6 bases). Germline values: CDR1 MDHEN, CDR2 SYDVKM. The germline V and J ends were trimmed by 8 bases and 2 bases, with 13 bases remaining between them. The CDR3 spans 13 residues. The CDR3 nucleotides read TGTGCCAGCGGACTATTGGACCCCTACGAGCAGTACTTC. Its protein product is CASGLLDPYEQYF.

CDR3 sequence (DNA): TGTGCCAGCTCATTTCGTCAGGGGGGAAGGAACACTGAAGCTTTCTTT. Protein product: CASSFRQGGRNTEAFF. The chain joins TRBV18 to TRBJ1-1; TRBD1 aligns across 7 bases. The germline V gene encodes CDR1 KGHSH and CDR2 LQKENI. The V and J ends lost 5 bases and 1 base, in that order; junction bases with no gene match: 10. This CDR3 is built from 16 residues.

Only one count was recorded for this clone. This chain connects TRBV30 to TRBJ2-5; TRBD1 agrees at 9 bases. The V gene's germline CDR1 is GTSNPN and CDR2 SVGIG (reference sequence). The CDR3 length is 15 residues. V trimming: 2 bases; J trimming: 5 bases; junction bases outside the gene matches: 9. For the CDR3, the DNA is TGTGCCTGGAGTCCCGGACAGGGGCGAGGGGAGACCCAGTACTTC. Translation: CAWSPGQGRGETQYF.

CDR3 loop: CAISVSLRDNEQFF. Written as DNA, the CDR3 is TGTGCCATCAGTGTTAGTTTACGGGACAATGAGCAGTTCTTC. The V and J genes are TRBV10-3 and TRBJ2-1; the D is unclear. Germline values: CDR1 ENHRY, CDR2 SYGVKD. V was trimmed by 4 bases and J by 5 bases, leaving 12 bases between them. This CDR3 contains 14 residues.

V gene TRBV21-1 combines with J gene TRBJ2-7; the table names TRBD1, a call not compared with the DNA. TRBV21-1 is designated a pseudogene. There are 15 residues in the CDR3. CDR3 in amino acids: CASSPRRRDSYEQYF. The CDR3 region has the DNA TGTGCCAGCAGCCCCCGCCGCAGGGACTCCTACGAGCAGTACTTC.

The chain couples TRBV4-3 to TRBJ1-5; 7 bases are shared with TRBD1. From germline, CDR1 is LGHNA and CDR2 YSLEER. This CDR3 spans 15 amino acids. The ends lost 0 bases at V and 6 bases at J; junction bases unmatched: 5. CDR3 loop: CASSQDGQAIQPQHF. The DNA of the CDR3 is TGCGCCAGCAGCCAAGACGGACAGGCGATTCAGCCCCAGCATTTT.

The V gene is TRBV7-2, the J gene TRBJ1-2, with no clear D. The germline CDR1 and CDR2 sequences are SGHTA and FQGNSA. The CDR3 is 12 residues long. Trimming shortened V by 5 bases and J by 3 bases, and 7 bases separated the two germline ends. The CDR3 reads CASSPGDYGYTF. DNA of the CDR3: TGTGCCAGCAGCCCAGGCGACTATGGCTACACCTTC.